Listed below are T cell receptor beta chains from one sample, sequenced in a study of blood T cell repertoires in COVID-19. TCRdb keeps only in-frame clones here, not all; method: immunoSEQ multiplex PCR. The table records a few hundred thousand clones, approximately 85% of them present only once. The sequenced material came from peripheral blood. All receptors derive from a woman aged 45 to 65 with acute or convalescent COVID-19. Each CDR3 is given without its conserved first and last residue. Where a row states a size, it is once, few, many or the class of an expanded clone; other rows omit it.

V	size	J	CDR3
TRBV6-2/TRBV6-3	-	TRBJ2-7	ASSLAGSYEQY
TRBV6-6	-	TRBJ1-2	ASRPGNYGYT
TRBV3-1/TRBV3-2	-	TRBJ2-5	ASSLDRGRETQY
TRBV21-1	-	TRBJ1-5	ASSKRIPQGVPNQPQH
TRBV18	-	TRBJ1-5	ASTFGTVSNQPQH
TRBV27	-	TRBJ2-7	ASSRRLAGTYEQY
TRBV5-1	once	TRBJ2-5	ASSAPTGDQETQY
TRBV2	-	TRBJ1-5	ASSEETNQPQH
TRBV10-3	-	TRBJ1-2	AIRPQGERYGYT
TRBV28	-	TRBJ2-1	ASSLLAGGFYNEQF
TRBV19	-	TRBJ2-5	ARSDGLSETQY
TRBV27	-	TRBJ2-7	ASRGLAGSSATYEQY
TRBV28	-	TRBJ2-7	ASRPRTVYEQY
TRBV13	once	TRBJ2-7	ASSLLAGDYEQY
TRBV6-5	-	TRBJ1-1	ASSPPIGGSTEAF
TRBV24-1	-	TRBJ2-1	ATSDLTGLANSYNEQF
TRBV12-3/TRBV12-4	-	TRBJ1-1	ASSDRGQFEAF
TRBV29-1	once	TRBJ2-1	SVLSREATYNEQF
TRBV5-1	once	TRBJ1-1	ASSAAGDRVGDTEAF
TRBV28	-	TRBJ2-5	ASTQRGEGVQETQY
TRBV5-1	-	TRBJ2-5	ASSYRGQETQY
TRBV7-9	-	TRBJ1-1	ASIPIGQGETEAF